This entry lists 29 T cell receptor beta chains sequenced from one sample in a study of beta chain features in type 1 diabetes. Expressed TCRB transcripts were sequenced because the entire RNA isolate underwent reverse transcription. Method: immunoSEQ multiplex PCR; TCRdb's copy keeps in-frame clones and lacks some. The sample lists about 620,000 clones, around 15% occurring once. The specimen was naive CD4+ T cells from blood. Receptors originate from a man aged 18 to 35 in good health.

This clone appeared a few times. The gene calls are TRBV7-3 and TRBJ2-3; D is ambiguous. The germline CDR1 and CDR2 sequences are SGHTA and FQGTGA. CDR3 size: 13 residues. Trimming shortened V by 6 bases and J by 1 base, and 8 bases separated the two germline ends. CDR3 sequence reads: CASRNAGTDTQYF. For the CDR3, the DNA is TGTGCCAGCAGGAACGCCGGCACAGATACGCAGTATTTT.

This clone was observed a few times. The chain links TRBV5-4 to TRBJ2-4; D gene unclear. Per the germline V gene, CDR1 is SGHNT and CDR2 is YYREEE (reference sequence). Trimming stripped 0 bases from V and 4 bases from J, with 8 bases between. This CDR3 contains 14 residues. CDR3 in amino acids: CASSLGRLKNIQYF. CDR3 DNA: TGTGCCAGCAGCTTGGGCCGGCTAAAAAACATTCAGTACTTC.

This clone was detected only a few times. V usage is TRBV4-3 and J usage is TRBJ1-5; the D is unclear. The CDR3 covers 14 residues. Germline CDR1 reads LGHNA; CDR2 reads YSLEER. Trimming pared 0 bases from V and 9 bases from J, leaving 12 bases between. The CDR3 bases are TGCGCCAGCAGCCAAGAGGCAGGACTCGGGCCCCAGCATTTT. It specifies CASSQEAGLGPQHF.

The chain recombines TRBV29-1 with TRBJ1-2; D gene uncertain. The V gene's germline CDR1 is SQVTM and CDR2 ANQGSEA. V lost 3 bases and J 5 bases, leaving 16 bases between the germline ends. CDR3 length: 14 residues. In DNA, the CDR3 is TGCAGCGTTGACCGCAGGCCGAGATCATATGGCTACACCTTC. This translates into CSVDRRPRSYGYTF. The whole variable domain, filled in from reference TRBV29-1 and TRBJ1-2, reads SAVISQKPSRDICQRGTSLTIQCQVDSQVTMMFWYRQQPGQSLTLIATANQGSEATYESGFVIDKFPISRPNLTFSTLTVSNMSPEDSSIYLCSVDRRPRSYGYTFGSGTRLTVV.

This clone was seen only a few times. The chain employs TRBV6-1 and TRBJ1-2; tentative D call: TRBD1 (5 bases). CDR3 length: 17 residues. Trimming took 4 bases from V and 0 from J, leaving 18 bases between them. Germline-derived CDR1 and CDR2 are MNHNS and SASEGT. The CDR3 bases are TGTGCCAGCAGTGGGACCACGGGACGGCTAGCTAACTATGGCTACACCTTC. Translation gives CASSGTTGRLANYGYTF.

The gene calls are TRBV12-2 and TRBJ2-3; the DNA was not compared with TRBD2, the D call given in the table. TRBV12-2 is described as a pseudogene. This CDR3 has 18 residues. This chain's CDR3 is CASRLALSSGAFTDTQYF. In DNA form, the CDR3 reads TGTGCAAGTCGCTTAGCGCTTTCTAGCGGGGCTTTCACAGATACGCAGTATTTT.

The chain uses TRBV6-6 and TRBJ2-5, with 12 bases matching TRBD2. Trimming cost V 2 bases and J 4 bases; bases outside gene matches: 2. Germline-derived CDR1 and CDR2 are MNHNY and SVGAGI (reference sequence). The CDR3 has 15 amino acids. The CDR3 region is CASSYQTSGGETQYF. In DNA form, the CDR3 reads TGTGCCAGCAGTTACCAGACTAGCGGGGGAGAGACCCAGTACTTC.

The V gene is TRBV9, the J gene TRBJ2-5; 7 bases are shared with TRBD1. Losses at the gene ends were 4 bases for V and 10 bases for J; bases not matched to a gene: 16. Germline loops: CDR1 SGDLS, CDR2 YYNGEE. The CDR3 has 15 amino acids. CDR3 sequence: CASSLEGTGATDQYF. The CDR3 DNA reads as TGTGCCAGCAGCCTAGAGGGAACAGGGGCTACGGACCAGTACTTC.

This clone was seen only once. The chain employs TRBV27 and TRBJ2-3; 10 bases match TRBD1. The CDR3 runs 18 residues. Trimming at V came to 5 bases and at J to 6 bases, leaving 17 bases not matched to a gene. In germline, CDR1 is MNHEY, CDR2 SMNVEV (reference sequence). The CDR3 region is CASSIRTPGQGIGDTQYF. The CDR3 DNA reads TGTGCCAGCAGTATAAGGACCCCGGGACAGGGGATTGGGGATACGCAGTATTTT.

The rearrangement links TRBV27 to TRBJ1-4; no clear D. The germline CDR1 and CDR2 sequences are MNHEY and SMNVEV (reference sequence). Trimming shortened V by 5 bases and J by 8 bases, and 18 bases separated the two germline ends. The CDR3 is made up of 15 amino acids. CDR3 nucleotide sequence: TGTGCCAGCAGTCCGCCCGGGTCCCTTGGGGAAAAACTGTTTTTT. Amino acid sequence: CASSPPGSLGEKLFF.

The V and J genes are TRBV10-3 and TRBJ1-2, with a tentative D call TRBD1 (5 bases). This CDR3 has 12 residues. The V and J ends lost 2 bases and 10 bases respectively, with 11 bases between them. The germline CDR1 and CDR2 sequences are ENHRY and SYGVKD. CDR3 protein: CAISEGTSSYTF. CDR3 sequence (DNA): TGTGCCATCAGTGAGGGGACTTCTTCCTACACCTTC.

CDR3 nucleotide sequence: TGTGCCAGCAGAAAAGGGTCGGGGGCTGATGAAGCTTTCTTT. Amino acids: CASRKGSGADEAFF. The chain uses TRBV7-3 and TRBJ1-1; D might be TRBD1 (6 bases). CDR1 is SGHTA, CDR2 FQGTGA, per germline. There are 14 residues in the CDR3. V dropped 6 bases and J dropped 7 bases, with 18 bases sitting between them.

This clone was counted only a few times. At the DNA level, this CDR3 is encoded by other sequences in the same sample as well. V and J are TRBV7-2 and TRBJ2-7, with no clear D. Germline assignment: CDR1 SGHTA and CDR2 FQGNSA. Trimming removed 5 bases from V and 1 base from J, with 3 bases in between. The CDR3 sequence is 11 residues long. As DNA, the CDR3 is TGTGCCAGCAGCCCGTCCTACGAGCAGTACTTC. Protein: CASSPSYEQYF.

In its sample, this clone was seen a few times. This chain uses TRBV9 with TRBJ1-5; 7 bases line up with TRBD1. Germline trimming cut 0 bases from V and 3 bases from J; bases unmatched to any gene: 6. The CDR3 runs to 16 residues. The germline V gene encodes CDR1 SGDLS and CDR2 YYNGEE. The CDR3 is CASSVGPGGVNQPQHF. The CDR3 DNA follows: TGTGCCAGCAGCGTAGGGCCAGGGGGAGTCAATCAGCCCCAGCATTTT.

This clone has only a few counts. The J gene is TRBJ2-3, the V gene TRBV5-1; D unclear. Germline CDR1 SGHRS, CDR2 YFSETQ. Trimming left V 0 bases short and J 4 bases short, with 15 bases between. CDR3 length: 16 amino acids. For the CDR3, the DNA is TGCGCCAGCAGCTTGGCGGTAGCCGGATTGGCAGATACGCAGTATTTT. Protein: CASSLAVAGLADTQYF. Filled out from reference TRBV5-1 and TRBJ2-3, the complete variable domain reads KAGVTQTPRYLIKTRGQQVTLSCSPISGHRSVSWYQQTPGQGLQFLFEYFSETQRNKGNFPGRFSGRQFSNSRSEMNVSTLELGDSALYLCASSLAVAGLADTQYFGPGTRLTVL.

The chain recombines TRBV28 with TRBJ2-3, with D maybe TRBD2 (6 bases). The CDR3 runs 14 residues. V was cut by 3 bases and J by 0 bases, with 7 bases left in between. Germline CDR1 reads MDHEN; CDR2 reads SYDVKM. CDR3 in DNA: TGTGCCAGCAGTTTTGCGGGGAGCACAGATACGCAGTATTTT. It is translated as CASSFAGSTDTQYF.

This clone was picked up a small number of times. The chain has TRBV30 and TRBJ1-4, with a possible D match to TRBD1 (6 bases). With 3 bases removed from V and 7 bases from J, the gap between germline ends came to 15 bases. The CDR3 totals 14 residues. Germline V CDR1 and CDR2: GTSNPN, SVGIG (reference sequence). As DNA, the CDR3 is TGTGCCTGGAGCCTACAGGGAGGAGGTGAAAAACTGTTTTTT. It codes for CAWSLQGGGEKLFF.

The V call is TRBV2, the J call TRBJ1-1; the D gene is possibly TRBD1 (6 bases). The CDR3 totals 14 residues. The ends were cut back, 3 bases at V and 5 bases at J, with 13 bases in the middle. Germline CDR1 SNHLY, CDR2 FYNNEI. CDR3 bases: TGTGCCAGCAGTGAGTCAGGGGCGCTTACTGAAGCTTTCTTT. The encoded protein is CASSESGALTEAFF.

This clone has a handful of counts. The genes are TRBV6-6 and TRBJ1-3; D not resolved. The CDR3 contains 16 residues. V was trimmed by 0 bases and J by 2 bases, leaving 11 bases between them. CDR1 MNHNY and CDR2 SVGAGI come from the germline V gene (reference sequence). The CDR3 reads CASSYSGRQPGNTIYF. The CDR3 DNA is TGTGCCAGCAGTTACTCGGGCCGCCAGCCTGGAAACACCATATATTTT.

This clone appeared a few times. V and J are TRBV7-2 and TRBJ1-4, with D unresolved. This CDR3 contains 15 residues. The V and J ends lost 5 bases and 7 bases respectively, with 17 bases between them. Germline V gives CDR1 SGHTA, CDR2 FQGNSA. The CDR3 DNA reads TGTGCCAGCAGCCTTCCAGGAGGGCTGGGTGAAAAACTGTTTTTT. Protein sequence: CASSLPGGLGEKLFF.

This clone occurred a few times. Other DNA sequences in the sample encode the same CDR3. The CDR3 sequence is CASSLRGETQYF. The CDR3 bases are TGTGCCAGCAGCCTTAGGGGAGAGACCCAGTACTTC. This chain joins TRBV7-2 and TRBJ2-5; the D gene is possibly TRBD1 (5 bases). The CDR3 totals 12 residues. V lost 5 bases and J 4 bases, leaving 8 bases between the germline ends. Germline assignment: CDR1 SGHTA and CDR2 FQGNSA.

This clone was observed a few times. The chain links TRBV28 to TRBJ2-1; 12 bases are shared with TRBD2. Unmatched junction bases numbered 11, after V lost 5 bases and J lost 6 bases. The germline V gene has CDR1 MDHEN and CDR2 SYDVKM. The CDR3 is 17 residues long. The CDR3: CASSPPGRLAGVNEQFF. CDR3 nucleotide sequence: TGTGCCAGCAGTCCACCCGGCCGACTAGCGGGAGTCAATGAGCAGTTCTTC.

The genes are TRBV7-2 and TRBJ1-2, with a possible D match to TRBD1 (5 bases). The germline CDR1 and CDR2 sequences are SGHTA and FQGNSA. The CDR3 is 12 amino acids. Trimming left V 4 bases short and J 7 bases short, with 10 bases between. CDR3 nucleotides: TGTGCCAGCAGCTCGAACAGGCGTGGCTACACCTTC. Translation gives CASSSNRRGYTF.

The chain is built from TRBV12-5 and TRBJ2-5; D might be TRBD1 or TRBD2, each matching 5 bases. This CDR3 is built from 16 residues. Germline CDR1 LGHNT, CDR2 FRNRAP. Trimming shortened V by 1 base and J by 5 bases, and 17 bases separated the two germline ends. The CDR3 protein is CASGLGPGPGGETQYF. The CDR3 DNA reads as TGTGCTAGTGGTTTGGGGCCGGGGCCCGGCGGGGAGACCCAGTACTTC.

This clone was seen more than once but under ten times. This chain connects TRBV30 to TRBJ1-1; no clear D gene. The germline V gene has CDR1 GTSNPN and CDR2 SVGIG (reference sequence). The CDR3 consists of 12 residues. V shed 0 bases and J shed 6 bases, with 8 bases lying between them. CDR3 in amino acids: CAWSVSYSEAFF. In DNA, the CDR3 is TGTGCCTGGAGTGTGTCTTATTCTGAAGCTTTCTTT.

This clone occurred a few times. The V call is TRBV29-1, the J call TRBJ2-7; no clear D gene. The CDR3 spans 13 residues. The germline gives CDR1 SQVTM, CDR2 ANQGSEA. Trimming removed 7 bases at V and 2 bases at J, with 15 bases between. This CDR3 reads CSALGIGTYEQYF. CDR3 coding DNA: TGCAGCGCTCTGGGAATAGGGACCTACGAGCAGTACTTC.

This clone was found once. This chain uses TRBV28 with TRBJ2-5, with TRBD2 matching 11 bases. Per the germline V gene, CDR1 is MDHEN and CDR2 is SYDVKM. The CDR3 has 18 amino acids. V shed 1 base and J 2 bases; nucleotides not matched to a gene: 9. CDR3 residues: CASSLSRIAGGNQETQYF. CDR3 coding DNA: TGTGCCAGCAGTTTATCCCGCATAGCGGGAGGGAATCAAGAGACCCAGTACTTC.

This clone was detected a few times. As DNA, the CDR3 is TGTGCCAGCATTAACAGGTTTAGCACAGATACGCAGTATTTT. It yields the protein CASINRFSTDTQYF. The chain links TRBV10-3 to TRBJ2-3, with D possibly matching TRBD1 (5 bases). The germline CDR1 and CDR2 sequences are ENHRY and SYGVKD. The CDR3 is made up of 14 amino acids. V lost 10 bases to trimming and J lost 0 bases, with 14 bases between them.

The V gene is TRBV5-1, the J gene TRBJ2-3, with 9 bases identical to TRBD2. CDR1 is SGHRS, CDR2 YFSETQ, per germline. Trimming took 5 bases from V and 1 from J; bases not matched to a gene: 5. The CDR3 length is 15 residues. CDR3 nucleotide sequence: TGCGCCAGCAGTTCCAGACTAGCGGGCACAGATACGCAGTATTTT. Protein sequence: CASSSRLAGTDTQYF.